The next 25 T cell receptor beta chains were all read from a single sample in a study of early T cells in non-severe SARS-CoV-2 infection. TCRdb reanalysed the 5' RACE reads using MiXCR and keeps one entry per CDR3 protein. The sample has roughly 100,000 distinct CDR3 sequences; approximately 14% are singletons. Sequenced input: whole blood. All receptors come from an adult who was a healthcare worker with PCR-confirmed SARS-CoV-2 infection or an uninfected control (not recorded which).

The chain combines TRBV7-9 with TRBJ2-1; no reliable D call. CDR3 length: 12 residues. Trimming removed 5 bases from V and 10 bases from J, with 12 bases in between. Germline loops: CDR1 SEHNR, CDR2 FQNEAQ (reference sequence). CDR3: CASSPLDREQFF. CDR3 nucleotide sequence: TGTGCCAGCAGCCCCCTGGATCGAGAGCAGTTCTTC. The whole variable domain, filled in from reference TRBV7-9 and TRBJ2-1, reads DTGVSQNPRHKITKRGQNVTFRCDPISEHNRLYWYRQTLGQGPEFLTYFQNEAQLEKSRLLSDRFSAERPKGSFSTLEIQRTEQGDSAMYLCASSPLDREQFFGPGTRLTVL.

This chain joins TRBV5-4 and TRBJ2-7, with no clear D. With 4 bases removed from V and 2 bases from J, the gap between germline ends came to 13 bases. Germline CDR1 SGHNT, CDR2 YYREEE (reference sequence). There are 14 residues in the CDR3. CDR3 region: CASSQELSAYEQYF. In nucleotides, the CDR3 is TGTGCCAGCAGCCAGGAACTGTCAGCCTACGAGCAGTACTTC.

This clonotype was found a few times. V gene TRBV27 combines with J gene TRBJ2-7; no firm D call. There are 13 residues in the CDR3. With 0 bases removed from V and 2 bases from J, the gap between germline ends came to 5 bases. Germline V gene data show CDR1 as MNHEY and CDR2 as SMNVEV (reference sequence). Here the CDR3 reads CASSLSETYEQYF. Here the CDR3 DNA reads TGTGCCAGCAGTTTATCTGAGACCTACGAGCAGTACTTC.

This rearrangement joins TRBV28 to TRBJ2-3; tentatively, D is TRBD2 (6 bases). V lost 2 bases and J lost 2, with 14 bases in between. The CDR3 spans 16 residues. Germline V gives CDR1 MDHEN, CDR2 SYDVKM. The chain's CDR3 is CASSLTTGLFTDTQYF. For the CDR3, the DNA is TGTGCCAGCAGTTTAACAACGGGACTCTTCACAGATACGCAGTATTTT. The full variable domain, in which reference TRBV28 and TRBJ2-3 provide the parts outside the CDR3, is DVKVTQSSRYLVKRTGEKVFLECVQDMDHENMFWYRQDPGLGLRLIYFSYDVKMKEKGDIPEGYSVSREKKERFSLILESASTNQTSMYLCASSLTTGLFTDTQYFGPGTRLTVL.

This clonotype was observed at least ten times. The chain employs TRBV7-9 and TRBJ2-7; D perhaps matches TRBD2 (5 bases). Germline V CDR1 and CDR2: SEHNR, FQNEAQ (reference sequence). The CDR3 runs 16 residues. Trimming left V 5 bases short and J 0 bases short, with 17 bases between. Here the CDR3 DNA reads TGTGCCAGCAGCGAGACGAGCGGAACTAGCTCCTACGAGCAGTACTTC. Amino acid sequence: CASSETSGTSSYEQYF.

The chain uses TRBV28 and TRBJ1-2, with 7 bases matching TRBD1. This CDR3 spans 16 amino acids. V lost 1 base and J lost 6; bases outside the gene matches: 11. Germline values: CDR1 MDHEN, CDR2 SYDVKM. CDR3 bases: TGTGCCAGCAGTTTATACGGCAGGGGGGTTTCGAATGGCTACACCTTC. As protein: CASSLYGRGVSNGYTF.

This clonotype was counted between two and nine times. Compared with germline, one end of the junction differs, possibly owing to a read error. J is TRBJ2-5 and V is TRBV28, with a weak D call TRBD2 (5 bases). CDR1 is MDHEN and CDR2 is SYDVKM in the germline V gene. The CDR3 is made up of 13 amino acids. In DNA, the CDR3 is TGTGCCAGCAGTCCACACCCGTCCGGGAATATCCCCTTC. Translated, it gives CASSPHPSGNIPF.

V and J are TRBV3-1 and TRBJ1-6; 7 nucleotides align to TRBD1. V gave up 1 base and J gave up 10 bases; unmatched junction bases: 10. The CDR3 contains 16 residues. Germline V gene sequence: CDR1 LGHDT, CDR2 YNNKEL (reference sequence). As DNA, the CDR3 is TGTGCCAGCAGCCAAGCTCAGACAGGGAACGTGTCACCCCTCCACTTT. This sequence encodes CASSQAQTGNVSPLHF.

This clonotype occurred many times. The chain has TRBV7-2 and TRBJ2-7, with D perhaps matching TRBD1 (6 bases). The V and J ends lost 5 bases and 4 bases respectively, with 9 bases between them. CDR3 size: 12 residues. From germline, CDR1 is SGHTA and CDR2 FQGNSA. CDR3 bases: TGTGCCAGCAGCGTACAGGGATACGAGCAGTACTTC. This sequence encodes CASSVQGYEQYF.

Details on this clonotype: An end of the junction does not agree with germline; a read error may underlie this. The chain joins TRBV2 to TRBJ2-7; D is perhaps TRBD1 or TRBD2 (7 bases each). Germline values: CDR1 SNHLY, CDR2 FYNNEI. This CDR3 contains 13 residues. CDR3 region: CVSTTRGGREQYF. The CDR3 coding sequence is TGTGTCAGCACCACCAGGGGGGGGCGAGAGCAGTACTTC.

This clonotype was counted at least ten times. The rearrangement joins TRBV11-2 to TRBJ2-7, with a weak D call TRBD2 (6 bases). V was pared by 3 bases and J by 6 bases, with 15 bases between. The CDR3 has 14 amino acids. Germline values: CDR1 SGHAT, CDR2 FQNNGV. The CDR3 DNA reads TGTGCCAGCAGCTTCGGGGGACTTTCCGCCGAGCAGTACTTC. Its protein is CASSFGGLSAEQYF. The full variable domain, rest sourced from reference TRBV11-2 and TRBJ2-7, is EAGVAQSPRYKIIEKRQSVAFWCNPISGHATLYWYQQILGQGPKLLIQFQNNGVVDDSQLPKDRFSAERLKGVDSTLKIQPAKLEDSAVYLCASSFGGLSAEQYFGPGTRLTVT.

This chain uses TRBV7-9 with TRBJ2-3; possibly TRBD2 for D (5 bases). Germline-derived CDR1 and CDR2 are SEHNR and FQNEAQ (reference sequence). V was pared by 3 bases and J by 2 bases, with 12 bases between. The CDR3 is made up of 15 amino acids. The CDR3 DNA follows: TGTGCCAGCAGCTTCTCTAGCACTGCCACAGATACGCAGTATTTT. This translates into CASSFSSTATDTQYF. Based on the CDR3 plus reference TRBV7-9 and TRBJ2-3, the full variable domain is DTGVSQNPRHKITKRGQNVTFRCDPISEHNRLYWYRQTLGQGPEFLTYFQNEAQLEKSRLLSDRFSAERPKGSFSTLEIQRTEQGDSAMYLCASSFSSTATDTQYFGPGTRLTVL.

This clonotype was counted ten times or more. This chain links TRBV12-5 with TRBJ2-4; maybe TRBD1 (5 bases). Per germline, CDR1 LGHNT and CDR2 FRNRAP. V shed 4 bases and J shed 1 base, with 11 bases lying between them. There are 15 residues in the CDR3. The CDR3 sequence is CASGSYRLAKNIQYF. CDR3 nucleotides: TGTGCTAGTGGTTCTTACAGGCTGGCCAAAAACATTCAGTACTTC. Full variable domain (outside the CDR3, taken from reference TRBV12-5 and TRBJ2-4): DARVTQTPRHKVTEMGQEVTMRCQPILGHNTVFWYRQTMMQGLELLAYFRNRAPLDDSGMPKDRFSAEMPDATLATLKIQPSEPRDSAVYFCASGSYRLAKNIQYFGAGTRLSVL.

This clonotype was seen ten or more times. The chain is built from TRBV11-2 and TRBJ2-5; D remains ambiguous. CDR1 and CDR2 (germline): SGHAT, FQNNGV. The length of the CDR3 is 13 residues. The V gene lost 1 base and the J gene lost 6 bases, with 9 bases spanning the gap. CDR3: CASSLAAEKTQYF. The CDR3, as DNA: TGTGCCAGCAGCTTAGCCGCGGAGAAGACCCAGTACTTC.

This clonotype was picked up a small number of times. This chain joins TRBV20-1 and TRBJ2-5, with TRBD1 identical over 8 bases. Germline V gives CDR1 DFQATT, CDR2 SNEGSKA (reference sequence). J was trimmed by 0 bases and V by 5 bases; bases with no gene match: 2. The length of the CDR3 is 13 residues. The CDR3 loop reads CSAARGHQETQYF. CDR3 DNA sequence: TGCAGTGCTGCCAGGGGGCACCAAGAGACCCAGTACTTC.

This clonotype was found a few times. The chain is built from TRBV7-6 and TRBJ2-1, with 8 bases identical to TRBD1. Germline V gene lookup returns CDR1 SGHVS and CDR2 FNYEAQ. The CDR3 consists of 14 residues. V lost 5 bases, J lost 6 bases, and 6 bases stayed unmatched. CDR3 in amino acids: CASSQPDRANEQFF. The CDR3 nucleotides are TGTGCCAGCAGCCAACCGGACAGGGCCAATGAGCAGTTCTTC. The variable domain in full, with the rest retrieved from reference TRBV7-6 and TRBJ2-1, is GAGVSQSPRYKVTKRGQDVALRCDPISGHVSLYWYRQALGQGPEFLTYFNYEAQQDKSGLPNDRFSAERPEGSISTLTIQRTEQRDSAMYRCASSQPDRANEQFFGPGTRLTVL.

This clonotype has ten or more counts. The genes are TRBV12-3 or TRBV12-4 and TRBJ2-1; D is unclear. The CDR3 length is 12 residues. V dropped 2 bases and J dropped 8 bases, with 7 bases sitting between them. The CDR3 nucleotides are TGTGCCAGCAGTTTATCAACTTATGAGCAGTTCTTC. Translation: CASSLSTYEQFF.

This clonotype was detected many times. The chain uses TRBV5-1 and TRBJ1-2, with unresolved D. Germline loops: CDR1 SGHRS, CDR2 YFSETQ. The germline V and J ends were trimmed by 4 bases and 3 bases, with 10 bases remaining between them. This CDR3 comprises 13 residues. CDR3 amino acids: CASSRTADYGYTF. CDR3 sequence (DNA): TGCGCCAGCAGCAGGACGGCGGACTATGGCTACACCTTC.

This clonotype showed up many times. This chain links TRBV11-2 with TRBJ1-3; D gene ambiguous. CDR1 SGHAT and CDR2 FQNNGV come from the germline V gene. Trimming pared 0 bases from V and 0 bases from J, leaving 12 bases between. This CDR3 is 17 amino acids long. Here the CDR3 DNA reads TGTGCCAGCAGCTTAGAAAGGCCCGACATCTCTGGAAACACCATATATTTT. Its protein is CASSLERPDISGNTIYF.

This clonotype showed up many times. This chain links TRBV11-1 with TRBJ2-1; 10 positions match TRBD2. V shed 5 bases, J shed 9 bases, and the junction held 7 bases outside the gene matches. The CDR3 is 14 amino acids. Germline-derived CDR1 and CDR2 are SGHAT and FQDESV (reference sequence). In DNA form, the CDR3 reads TGTGCCAGCAGCGTCCTAGCGGGAGCGCTTGAGCAGTTCTTC. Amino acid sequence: CASSVLAGALEQFF.

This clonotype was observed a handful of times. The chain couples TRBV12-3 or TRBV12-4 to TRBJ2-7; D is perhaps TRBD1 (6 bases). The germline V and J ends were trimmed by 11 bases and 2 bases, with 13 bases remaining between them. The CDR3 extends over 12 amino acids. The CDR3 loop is CAGSTGTYEQYF. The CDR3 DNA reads TGTGCCGGATCGACAGGCACCTACGAGCAGTACTTC.

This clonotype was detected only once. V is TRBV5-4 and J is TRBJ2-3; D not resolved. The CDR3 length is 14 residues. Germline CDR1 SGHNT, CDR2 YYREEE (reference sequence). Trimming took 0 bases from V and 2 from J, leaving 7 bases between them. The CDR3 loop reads CASSLGVTTDTQYF. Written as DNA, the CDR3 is TGTGCCAGCAGCTTGGGTGTTACCACAGATACGCAGTATTTT. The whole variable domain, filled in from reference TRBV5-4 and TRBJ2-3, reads ETGVTQSPTHLIKTRGQQVTLRCSSQSGHNTVSWYQQALGQGPQFIFQYYREEENGRGNFPPRFSGLQFPNYSSELNVNALELDDSALYLCASSLGVTTDTQYFGPGTRLTVL.

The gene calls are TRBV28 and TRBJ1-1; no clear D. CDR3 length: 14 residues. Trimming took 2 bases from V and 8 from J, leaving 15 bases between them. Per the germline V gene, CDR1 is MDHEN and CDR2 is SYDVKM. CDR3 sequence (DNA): TGTGCCAGCAGTTTAAACTTCGAAGGAGGGGAAGCTTTCTTT. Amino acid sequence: CASSLNFEGGEAFF.

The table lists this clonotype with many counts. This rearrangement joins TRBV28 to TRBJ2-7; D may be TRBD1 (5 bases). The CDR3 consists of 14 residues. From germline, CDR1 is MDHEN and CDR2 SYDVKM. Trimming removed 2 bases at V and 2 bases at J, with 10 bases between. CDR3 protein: CASSLGARPYEQYF. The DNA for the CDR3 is TGTGCCAGCAGTTTAGGGGCCCGTCCCTACGAGCAGTACTTC.

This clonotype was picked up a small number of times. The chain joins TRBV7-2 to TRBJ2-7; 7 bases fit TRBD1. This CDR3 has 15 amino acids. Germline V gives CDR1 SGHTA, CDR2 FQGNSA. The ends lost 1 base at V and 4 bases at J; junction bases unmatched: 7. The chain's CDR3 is CASSLGRDSPYEQYF. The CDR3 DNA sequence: TGTGCCAGCAGCTTAGGCCGGGACAGCCCTTACGAGCAGTACTTC.